The next 3 T cell receptor beta chains were all read from a single sample in a study of early T cells in non-severe SARS-CoV-2 infection. Each CDR3 protein gets one entry after TCRdb re-called the 5' RACE reads with MiXCR. The sample comprises 71,000 or so distinct CDR3 sequences, roughly an eighth of which are singletons, and roughly 13% rests with the top ten. The specimen was whole blood. These receptor sequences come from an adult who was a healthcare worker with PCR-confirmed SARS-CoV-2 infection or an uninfected control (not recorded which).

This clonotype turned up a few times. This chain links TRBV10-2 with TRBJ1-1; D perhaps matches TRBD1 (5 bases). The CDR3 is 16 amino acids. The V gene lost 0 bases and the J gene lost 0 bases, with 11 bases spanning the gap. Germline lookup yields CDR1 WSHSY and CDR2 SAAADI. In DNA, the CDR3 is TGCGCCAGCAGTGAGTCCTTCCTGGGACTGAACACTGAAGCTTTCTTT. This encodes CASSESFLGLNTEAFF.

Many counts were recorded for this clonotype. The CDR3 reads CASSLVTGGAADTQYF. As DNA, the CDR3 is TGTGCCAGCAGCTTAGTTACGGGGGGGGCGGCAGATACGCAGTATTTT. The J gene is TRBJ2-3, the V gene TRBV7-2, with 8 bases identical to TRBD2. The CDR3 is made up of 16 amino acids. V lost 1 base to trimming and J lost 4 bases; unmatched junction nucleotides: 7. The germline V gene has CDR1 SGHTA and CDR2 FQGNSA.

There are many counts of this clonotype. The chain is built from TRBV7-8 and TRBJ2-7, with D perhaps matching TRBD1 (5 bases). Trimming pared 0 bases from V and 7 bases from J, leaving 7 bases between. Germline CDR1 reads SGHVS; CDR2 reads FQNEAQ. CDR3 length: 12 amino acids. CDR3 coding DNA: TGTGCCAGCAGCTTAGCGCAGGGAGAGCAGTACTTC. Translated, it gives CASSLAQGEQYF.